These 22 T cell receptor beta chains came from one sample sequenced in a study of T cell repertoires in cytomegalovirus infection. TCRdb re-analysed the reads in MiXCR, keeping a single row per CDR3 protein. The repertoire holds around 300,000 distinct CDR3 sequences, with about a quarter as singletons. The source material was PBMCs. All receptors come from a human donor in good health (CMV status not recorded). Some clones in this sample may be carry-over from other donors' samples.

The V call is TRBV6-2 or TRBV6-3, the J call TRBJ2-7, with D perhaps TRBD2 (5 bases). V was shortened by 4 bases and J by 2 bases, with 9 bases between the two germline ends. This CDR3 region has 13 residues. The germline V gene has CDR1 MNHEY and CDR2 SVGEGT. The CDR3 coding sequence is TGTGCCAGCAGTTCGACTATCCCCTACGAGCAGTACTTC. Translated, it gives CASSSTIPYEQYF.

This chain uses TRBV28 with TRBJ2-7, with 10 bases matching TRBD2. CDR3 length: 16 residues. Germline loops: CDR1 MDHEN, CDR2 SYDVKM. The V and J ends lost 8 bases and 4 bases, in that order; junction bases with no gene match: 14. The CDR3 DNA sequence: TGTGCCAGCGCCTCGGCGGGGGCTAGCGGGAGTTACGAGCAGTACTTC. Its translation is CASASAGASGSYEQYF.

This clonotype has a count of ten or more. The chain joins TRBV7-2 to TRBJ1-1; D uncertain. Germline-derived CDR1 and CDR2 are SGHTA and FQGNSA. Trimming cost V 2 bases and J 0 bases, with 13 bases left between them. The CDR3 consists of 16 residues. CDR3 nucleotides: TGTGCCAGCAGCTTACCTCTACAGAACTTGAACACTGAAGCTTTCTTT. Its translation: CASSLPLQNLNTEAFF.

V and J are TRBV5-4 and TRBJ1-2; TRBD1 aligns across 8 bases. The length of the CDR3 is 15 residues. Germline assignment: CDR1 SGHNT and CDR2 YYREEE (reference sequence). Trimming removed 4 bases from V and 2 bases from J; junction bases left unmatched: 7. This chain's CDR3 is CASSVAGGKNYGYTF. In DNA form, the CDR3 reads TGTGCCAGCAGCGTCGCAGGGGGCAAGAACTATGGCTACACCTTC.

The rearrangement joins TRBV7-9 to TRBJ2-1, with D possibly TRBD1 on 6 matching bases. The V gene's germline CDR1 is SEHNR and CDR2 FQNEAQ (reference sequence). This CDR3 spans 16 amino acids. V shed 6 bases and J shed 6 bases, with 21 bases lying between them. The CDR3 region has the DNA TGTGCCAGCAGTACTCGAGCAGGGGTATGGGCCAATGAGCAGTTCTTC. It codes for CASSTRAGVWANEQFF.

CDR3 in DNA: TGTGCCAGCAGCTCCGGCCGCGCGGCCCGCAGGGGGCTAGGCTACACCTTC. Residues: CASSSGRAARRGLGYTF. This rearrangement joins TRBV7-8 to TRBJ1-2; TRBD1 agrees at 8 bases. The V and J ends lost 4 bases and 8 bases, in that order; junction bases with no gene match: 18. The CDR3 is made up of 17 amino acids. Germline values: CDR1 SGHVS, CDR2 FQNEAQ. The full variable domain, in which reference TRBV7-8 and TRBJ1-2 provide the parts outside the CDR3, is GAGVSQSPRYKVAKRGQDVALRCDPISGHVSLFWYQQALGQGPEFLTYFQNEAQLDKSGLPSDRFFAERPEGSVSTLKIQRTQQEDSAVYLCASSSGRAARRGLGYTFGSGTRLTVV.

This clonotype was recorded a few times. J is TRBJ2-3 and V is TRBV19; 7 bases are shared with TRBD2. The V gene end was trimmed by 4 bases and the J gene end by 5 bases; junction bases not matched to a gene: 6. This CDR3 contains 14 residues. Germline V CDR1 and CDR2: LNHDA, SQIVND (reference sequence). The CDR3 sequence: CASSTPAGEDTQYF. Written as DNA, the CDR3 is TGTGCCAGTAGTACCCCTGCGGGGGAAGATACGCAGTATTTT.

This clonotype was recorded a few times. CDR3 coding DNA: TGTGCCAGCAGTCTCTCTGAAGTCACAGATACGCAGTATTTT. This translates into CASSLSEVTDTQYF. The gene calls are TRBV6-5 and TRBJ2-3; unclear D gene. The CDR3 runs to 14 residues. V was shortened by 5 bases and J by 2 bases, with 11 bases between the two germline ends. Germline CDR1 is MNHEY and CDR2 is SVGAGI.

This clonotype came up many times. The chain recombines TRBV7-2 with TRBJ2-7, with D tentatively TRBD1 (6 bases). CDR3 length: 12 amino acids. Germline V gives CDR1 SGHTA, CDR2 FQGNSA. Trimming took 5 bases from V and 5 from J, leaving 10 bases between them. CDR3 region: CASSLQGNEQYF. DNA for the CDR3: TGTGCCAGCAGCCTCCAGGGGAACGAGCAGTACTTC. Combining the CDR3 with reference TRBV7-2 and TRBJ2-7 gives the whole variable domain GAGVSQSPSNKVTEKGKDVELRCDPISGHTALYWYRQSLGQGLEFLIYFQGNSAPDKSGLPSDRFSAERTGGSVSTLTIQRTQQEDSAVYLCASSLQGNEQYFGPGTRLTVT.

The table lists this clonotype with a few counts. The chain is built from TRBV28 and TRBJ2-5, with TRBD1 identical over 12 bases. The CDR3 is made up of 15 amino acids. Germline CDR1 MDHEN, CDR2 SYDVKM. Unmatched junction bases numbered 2, after V lost 5 bases and J lost 1 base. This chain's CDR3 is CASSEGQGAQETQYF. CDR3 coding DNA: TGTGCCAGCAGTGAGGGACAGGGGGCCCAAGAGACCCAGTACTTC. The full variable domain, its missing parts supplied by reference TRBV28 and TRBJ2-5, is DVKVTQSSRYLVKRTGEKVFLECVQDMDHENMFWYRQDPGLGLRLIYFSYDVKMKEKGDIPEGYSVSREKKERFSLILESASTNQTSMYLCASSEGQGAQETQYFGPGTRLLVL.

V usage is TRBV28 and J usage is TRBJ2-5; 8 bases align to TRBD2. Germline CDR1 and CDR2: MDHEN and SYDVKM. There are 15 residues in the CDR3. J lost 5 bases, V lost 7 bases, and 12 bases had no gene match. The CDR3 DNA reads TGTGCCAGCACCCCGAGCGGGAGTTTTGTGGAGACCCAGTACTTC. Protein sequence: CASTPSGSFVETQYF.

This clonotype was counted a few times. J is TRBJ1-1 and V is TRBV5-1, with TRBD1 matching 9 bases. V shed 1 base, J shed 4 bases, and the junction held 2 bases outside the gene matches. Germline V lookup: CDR1 SGHRS, CDR2 YFSETQ. The CDR3 runs to 14 residues. CDR3 amino acids: CASSLTGGITEAFF. The CDR3 coding sequence is TGCGCCAGCAGCTTGACAGGGGGCATCACTGAAGCTTTCTTT.

At least ten counts were recorded for this clonotype. This chain connects TRBV7-2 to TRBJ2-5, with no clear D. V lost 5 bases and J lost 2, with 12 bases in between. Germline-derived CDR1 and CDR2 are SGHTA and FQGNSA. The CDR3 is made up of 14 amino acids. CDR3 nucleotide sequence: TGTGCCAGCAGCCGAGATGACTTACAAGAGACCCAGTACTTC. It codes for CASSRDDLQETQYF.

This chain links TRBV7-2 with TRBJ1-6; tentative D call: TRBD1 (5 bases). The CDR3 is made up of 12 amino acids. Germline assignment: CDR1 SGHTA and CDR2 FQGNSA. Trimming cost V 3 bases and J 9 bases, with 6 bases left between them. CDR3 in amino acids: CASSFGGSPLHF. DNA for the CDR3: TGTGCCAGCAGCTTCGGGGGTTCACCCCTCCACTTT.

This clonotype was observed a single time. The chain couples TRBV10-2 to TRBJ2-5; D not resolved. The germline V gene encodes CDR1 WSHSY and CDR2 SAAADI. CDR3 length: 12 amino acids. V lost 4 bases and J 6 bases, leaving 9 bases between the germline ends. CDR3 sequence reads: CASSGGLQTQYF. CDR3 nucleotide sequence: TGCGCCAGCAGTGGAGGCCTTCAGACCCAGTACTTC.

This clonotype was seen more than once but under ten times. The chain is built from TRBV6-1 and TRBJ1-6, with a weak D call TRBD1 (6 bases). Germline CDR1 reads MNHNS; CDR2 reads SASEGT. The V end was cut by 6 bases, the J end by 0 bases, with 15 bases between. The CDR3 extends over 17 amino acids. The CDR3 DNA reads as TGTGCCAGCAGACGAGGGATGGACAGCTCCTATAATTCACCCCTCCACTTT. Protein sequence: CASRRGMDSSYNSPLHF.

This clonotype was seen many times. The rearrangement joins TRBV7-2 to TRBJ1-3; D not resolved. Trimming left V 4 bases short and J 0 bases short, with 10 bases between. The CDR3 has 15 amino acids. Germline-derived CDR1 and CDR2 are SGHTA and FQGNSA. CDR3 sequence (DNA): TGTGCCAGCAGCTACCGGGGTCTCTCTGGAAACACCATATATTTT. Protein sequence: CASSYRGLSGNTIYF.

This clonotype was picked up a small number of times. V usage is TRBV7-7 and J usage is TRBJ2-2; 12 bases line up with TRBD2. V was clipped by 4 bases and J by 2 bases; unmatched bases: 2. The CDR3 covers 16 residues. Germline CDR1 is SSHAT and CDR2 is FNYEAQ (reference sequence). Here the CDR3 reads CASSWTSGINTGELFF. CDR3 sequence (DNA): TGTGCCAGCAGCTGGACTAGCGGGATTAACACCGGGGAGCTGTTTTTT. Full variable domain (outside the CDR3, taken from reference TRBV7-7 and TRBJ2-2): GAGVSQSPRYKVTKRGQDVTLRCDPISSHATLYWYQQALGQGPEFLTYFNYEAQPDKSGLPSDRFSAERPEGSISTLTIQRTEQRDSAMYRCASSWTSGINTGELFFGEGSRLTVL.

Regarding this clonotype: A much larger clone differs from this one at a single base, so this may be a read error. The genes are TRBV28 and TRBJ1-5; unclear D gene. Looked up from germline, CDR1 is MDHEN and CDR2 is SYDVKM. This CDR3 has 12 residues. V lost 2 bases, J lost 5 bases, and 4 bases lay in between. This CDR3 is CASSLRDQPQHF. The CDR3 DNA follows: TGTGCCAGCAGTTTAAGGGATCAGCCCCAGCATTTT.

V gene TRBV6-1 combines with J gene TRBJ2-1; D is possibly TRBD2 (8 bases). Trimming shortened V by 8 bases and J by 0 bases, and 11 bases separated the two germline ends. CDR3 length: 14 amino acids. Germline values: CDR1 MNHNS, CDR2 SASEGT. Here the CDR3 reads CASREGASYNEQFF. The CDR3 DNA reads as TGTGCCAGCCGGGAGGGGGCCTCCTACAATGAGCAGTTCTTC.

As DNA, the CDR3 is TGTGCCAGCAGTCCCCACGGGCGGACCGCAGAGCAGTACTTC. Translating it yields CASSPHGRTAEQYF. This rearrangement joins TRBV28 to TRBJ2-7, with unresolved D. Germline loops: CDR1 MDHEN, CDR2 SYDVKM. The CDR3 is 14 residues long. Trimming stripped 5 bases from V and 7 bases from J, with 18 bases between.

This chain links TRBV20-1 with TRBJ1-1, with a weak D call TRBD1 (5 bases). Germline V gene data show CDR1 as DFQATT and CDR2 as SNEGSKA (reference sequence). This CDR3 is built from 14 residues. Trimming pared 1 base from V and 5 bases from J, leaving 14 bases between. Here the CDR3 DNA reads TGCAGTGCTAGAGCGGCAGGGCGAGGGACTGAAGCTTTCTTT. Encoded protein: CSARAAGRGTEAFF.